Shown below are 19 T cell receptor beta chains from a single sample sequenced in a study of T cell responses to AZD1222 COVID-19 vaccine. Only in-frame clones appear in the TCRdb table, and some are missing; sequencing was by immunoSEQ multiplex PCR. The sample yields some 130,000 clones, around 93% seen once. This specimen was peripheral blood, taken on day 0 of AZD1222 vaccination. Every receptor here comes from an adult in good health.

The J gene is TRBJ2-4, the V gene TRBV6-2 or TRBV6-3, with TRBD2 matching over 11 bases. Germline V gene sequence: CDR1 MNHEY, CDR2 SVGEGT. The length of the CDR3 is 16 residues. The V gene end was trimmed by 2 bases and the J gene end by 8 bases; junction bases not matched to a gene: 8. The CDR3 region is CASSYPRSGGAYIQYF. The CDR3 DNA follows: TGTGCCAGCAGTTACCCGCGTAGCGGGGGGGCGTACATTCAGTACTTC.

This clone appeared a single time. At one of its ends the junction is not consistent with the germline gene, which may arise from a read error. The chain carries TRBV4-3 and TRBJ2-1; tentatively, D is TRBD2 (5 bases). Germline V gives CDR1 LGHNA, CDR2 YSLEER. The CDR3 sequence is 13 residues long. CDR3 nucleotide sequence: TGCGCCAGCGGCCAAGAAGGGAGCACTGAGCAGTTCTTC. Protein: CASGQEGSTEQFF.

The chain has TRBV7-3 and TRBJ2-3; 11 bases fit TRBD2. CDR1 is SGHTA, CDR2 FQGTGA, per germline. This CDR3 spans 15 amino acids. Trimming took 4 bases from V and 5 from J; bases not matched to a gene: 5. This CDR3 reads CASSSTSGIRDTQYF. The CDR3 DNA reads as TGTGCCAGCAGCTCGACTAGCGGGATTAGAGATACGCAGTATTTT.

The chain joins TRBV7-9 to TRBJ1-1; 7 bases line up with TRBD1. V dropped 5 bases and J dropped 8; count of bases not matched to a gene: 5. CDR1 is SEHNR, CDR2 FQNEAQ, per germline (reference sequence). This CDR3 comprises 12 residues. In DNA, the CDR3 is TGTGCCAGCAGCGGGGGACAGCCCGAAGCTTTCTTT. As protein: CASSGGQPEAFF. The full variable domain, in which reference TRBV7-9 and TRBJ1-1 provide the parts outside the CDR3, is DTGVSQNPRHKITKRGQNVTFRCDPISEHNRLYWYRQTLGQGPEFLTYFQNEAQLEKSRLLSDRFSAERPKGSFSTLEIQRTEQGDSAMYLCASSGGQPEAFFGQGTRLTVV.

The CDR3 DNA sequence: TGCGCCAGCAGCCAACAAGGGCAGTCGCGCGGCTACACCTTC. Its protein product is CASSQQGQSRGYTF. The chain combines TRBV4-1 with TRBJ1-2; D gene ambiguous. V lost 2 bases and J 8 bases, leaving 15 bases between the germline ends. Per germline, CDR1 MGHRA and CDR2 YSYEKL. This CDR3 has 14 amino acids.

This clone appeared once. CDR3 coding DNA: TGTGCCAGCAGCAGACTAGCGGGTGCGGTAGAGACCCAGTACTTC. Translation gives CASSRLAGAVETQYF. The V call is TRBV11-3, the J call TRBJ2-5, with TRBD2 matching over 10 bases. Trimming took 5 bases from V and 4 from J; bases not matched to a gene: 7. Germline assignment: CDR1 SGHNT and CDR2 YENEEA. This CDR3 has 15 amino acids.

The rearrangement joins TRBV5-4 to TRBJ2-3; 7 nucleotides align to TRBD1. The CDR3 runs to 15 residues. V gave up 5 bases and J gave up 5 bases; unmatched junction bases: 11. CDR1 is SGHNT, CDR2 YYREEE, per germline (reference sequence). CDR3 protein: CASSHEPWTGDTQYF. In DNA form, the CDR3 reads TGTGCCAGCAGTCATGAACCGTGGACAGGAGATACGCAGTATTTT.

This clone has just a few counts. This chain joins TRBV6-5 and TRBJ2-3, with 9 nucleotides matching TRBD1. The germline V gene encodes CDR1 MNHEY and CDR2 SVGAGI. The CDR3 runs 15 residues. Unmatched junction bases numbered 3, after V lost 2 bases and J lost 3 bases. The CDR3 spells CASSYRGTGTDTQYF. In DNA form, the CDR3 reads TGTGCCAGCAGTTACAGGGGGACAGGGACAGATACGCAGTATTTT.

The chain is built from TRBV19 and TRBJ2-1, with D tentatively TRBD1 or TRBD2 (5 bases each). CDR3 length: 13 residues. Trimming shortened V by 6 bases and J by 6 bases, and 12 bases separated the two germline ends. Germline values: CDR1 LNHDA, CDR2 SQIVND (reference sequence). Here the CDR3 reads CASSLGPTNEQFF. DNA for the CDR3: TGTGCCAGTAGCTTGGGACCGACCAATGAGCAGTTCTTC.

The rearrangement uses TRBV12-3 or TRBV12-4 and TRBJ1-1; 9 bases align to TRBD1. With 6 bases clipped from V and 10 bases from J, the junction kept 6 bases outside the gene matches. The CDR3 length is 12 residues. The CDR3 region is CASSAGQGRAFF. As DNA, the CDR3 is TGTGCCAGCAGCGCGGGACAGGGTCGAGCTTTCTTT.

The gene calls are TRBV7-9 and TRBJ1-1; unclear D gene. Germline CDR1 reads SEHNR; CDR2 reads FQNEAQ (reference sequence). The CDR3 contains 13 residues. Trimming took 1 base from V and 2 from J, leaving 5 bases between them. The CDR3: CASSLEVNTEAFF. CDR3 coding DNA: TGTGCCAGCAGCTTAGAAGTTAACACTGAAGCTTTCTTT. Based on the CDR3 plus reference TRBV7-9 and TRBJ1-1, the full variable domain is DTGVSQNPRHKITKRGQNVTFRCDPISEHNRLYWYRQTLGQGPEFLTYFQNEAQLEKSRLLSDRFSAERPKGSFSTLEIQRTEQGDSAMYLCASSLEVNTEAFFGQGTRLTVV.

The chain joins TRBV6-4 to TRBJ2-2; D is ambiguous. Per germline, CDR1 MRHNA and CDR2 SNTAGT. CDR3 size: 12 residues. Trimming took 6 bases from V and 3 from J, leaving 5 bases between them. This CDR3 is CASSDYTGELFF. CDR3 DNA sequence: TGTGCCAGCAGCGATTACACCGGGGAGCTGTTTTTT.

J is TRBJ2-7 and V is TRBV6-5; D remains unclear. The CDR3 loop spans 11 amino acids. V was pared by 2 bases and J by 12 bases, with 11 bases between. Germline CDR1 is MNHEY and CDR2 is SVGAGI. The CDR3 sequence: CASSYGEILYF. The CDR3 region has the DNA TGTGCCAGCAGTTACGGGGAAATTTTGTACTTC.

The chain combines TRBV11-2 with TRBJ2-7; a weak D match, TRBD1 (6 bases). Germline lookup yields CDR1 SGHAT and CDR2 FQNNGV. The germline V and J ends were trimmed by 2 bases and 4 bases, with 12 bases remaining between them. The CDR3 contains 14 residues. The DNA for the CDR3 is TGTGCCAGCAGCTTAACCGGGACATATTACGAGCAGTACTTC. Its translation is CASSLTGTYYEQYF.

This chain connects TRBV6-5 to TRBJ1-1; D is uncertain. Germline V gives CDR1 MNHEY, CDR2 SVGAGI. V was shortened by 6 bases and J by 0 bases, with 8 bases between the two germline ends. The CDR3 spans 13 residues. DNA of the CDR3: TGTGCCAGCAGGCCTATGGTGAACACTGAAGCTTTCTTT. It is translated as CASRPMVNTEAFF.

CDR3 loop: CASSFYRDREAFF. CDR3 nucleotides: TGTGCCAGCAGCTTCTACCGGGACAGGGAAGCTTTCTTT. The chain uses TRBV7-9 and TRBJ1-1, with 8 bases that match TRBD1. With 3 bases clipped from V and 8 bases from J, the junction kept 5 bases outside the gene matches. The germline gives CDR1 SEHNR, CDR2 FQNEAQ (reference sequence). The CDR3 is made up of 13 amino acids.

The V gene is TRBV19, the J gene TRBJ2-3; TRBD2 might be the D (6 bases). The CDR3 consists of 14 residues. V was cut by 3 bases and J by 2 bases, with 9 bases left in between. CDR1 and CDR2 from the germline V gene are LNHDA and SQIVND (reference sequence). The CDR3 bases are TGTGCCAGTAGTATTGGGGGGAACACAGATACGCAGTATTTT. This codes for CASSIGGNTDTQYF.

This clone was found once. The chain is built from TRBV4-2 and TRBJ1-5, with TRBD1 matching over 8 bases. The CDR3 has 15 residues. The ends lost 2 bases at V and 9 bases at J; junction bases unmatched: 9. CDR1 and CDR2 (germline): LGHNA, YNFKEQ. CDR3 DNA sequence: TGTGCCAGCAGCCAACAGGACAGGGAAGGGGCGCCCCAGCATTTT. Amino acid sequence: CASSQQDREGAPQHF.

The genes are TRBV11-2 and TRBJ1-2; D is unclear. Looked up from germline, CDR1 is SGHAT and CDR2 is FQNNGV. Trimming left V 4 bases short and J 1 base short, with 10 bases between. The CDR3 consists of 14 residues. CDR3 amino acids: CASSSPVDNYGYTF. For the CDR3, the DNA is TGTGCCAGCAGCTCACCAGTGGATAACTATGGCTACACCTTC.